The T cell receptor beta chain under discussion was sequenced for a study of blood T cell repertoires in COVID-19. Measured with immunoSEQ multiplex PCR; TCRdb has only the in-frame clones, and not every one. The sample consists of about 79,000 clones, 80% to 90% of them appearing once. Germline CDR1 and CDR2: SGHKS and YYEKEE (reference sequence). V lost 4 bases and J 8 bases, leaving 12 bases between the germline ends. CDR3 length: 13 residues. The receptor was derived from a man aged 50-59 years with active COVID-19. The gene calls are TRBV5-5 and TRBJ1-4; no reliable D call. Sequencing input: peripheral blood. This CDR3 is CASSLLMTEKLFF. The CDR3 region has the DNA TGTGCCAGCAGCCTACTGATGACAGAAAAACTGTTTTTT.